This TCR beta chain came from a study of regulatory T cells in long-lasting Graves disease. Study-wide points: Limited sample numbers may have lowered accuracy.

Regarding this clonotype: Its antigen is not known.

As for time point: persistent/refractory GD, antithyroid drugs over 5 years with positive TRAb. Scientists built the TCR library using RNA that was extracted from PBMCs. Construction of TCR beta libraries relied on iRepertoire HTBI primers and on Arm-PCR targeting CDR3 regions. TCRdb itself ran the multiplex PCR reads through MiXCR, one entry per CDR3 protein. In the table there are roughly 400,000 distinct CDR3 sequences, around 20% of which are singletons. The TCR was taken from a female donor with Graves disease. The specimen was peripheral blood mononuclear cells (PBMCs), collected when the disease was refractory, from a patient treated with antithyroid drugs.

Here the CDR3 DNA reads TGTGCCAGCAGCTTTATCTCCGGCGGGGAGCTGTTTTTT. Translating gives CASSFISGGELFF. V is TRBV5-4 and J is TRBJ2-2; no reliable D call. V was clipped by 2 bases and J by 7 bases, with 9 bases between them. Germline-derived CDR1 and CDR2 are SGHNT and YYREEE (reference sequence). The CDR3 covers 13 residues.